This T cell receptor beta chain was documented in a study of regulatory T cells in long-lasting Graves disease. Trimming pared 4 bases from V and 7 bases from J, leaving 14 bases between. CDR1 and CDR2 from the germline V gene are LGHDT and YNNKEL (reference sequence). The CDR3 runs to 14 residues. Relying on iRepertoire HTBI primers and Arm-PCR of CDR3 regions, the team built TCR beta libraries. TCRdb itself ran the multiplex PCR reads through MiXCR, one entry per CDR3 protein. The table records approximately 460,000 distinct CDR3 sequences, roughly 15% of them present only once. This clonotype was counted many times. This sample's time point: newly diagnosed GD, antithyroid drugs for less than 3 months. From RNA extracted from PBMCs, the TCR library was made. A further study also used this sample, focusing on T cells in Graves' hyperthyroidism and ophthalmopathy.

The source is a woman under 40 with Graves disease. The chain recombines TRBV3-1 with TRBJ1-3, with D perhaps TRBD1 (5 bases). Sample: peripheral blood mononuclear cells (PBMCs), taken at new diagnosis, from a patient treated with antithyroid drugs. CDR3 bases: TGTGCCAGCAGCCGCCTGGGGAAGGGGAACACCATATATTTT. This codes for CASSRLGKGNTIYF.